The source of this T cell receptor beta chain is a study of glioma-infiltrating T cells. This clonotype was seen repeatedly, ten times or more. Its matching antigen is unknown. Using RNA template, CDR3s of TCR alpha and beta were amplified with iRepertoire arm-PCR. Input was 100-400 ng of tissue mRNA or PBMC total RNA. One entry per CDR3 protein results from TCRdb running MiXCR on the multiplex PCR reads. The repertoire consists of approximately 120,000 distinct CDR3 sequences, with more than 20% occurring once and the leading ten covering around 15%. General study points: CDR3 overlap between tissue and blood was very small. Gliomas, especially low-grade, showed above-expected tissue-blood divergence; non-neoplastic patients showed below.

This sequence was found in a human donor with low-grade glioma or glioblastoma, undergoing nonglioma brain surgery, or in good health (not recorded which). Source material: glioma tissue, nonneoplastic brain tissue, or PBMCs (not recorded which).

The CDR3 sequence is CATQAGGEQFF. Here the CDR3 DNA reads TGTGCCACCCAGGCGGGGGGTGAGCAGTTCTTC. The chain has TRBV10-3 and TRBJ2-1, with 8 bases lining up with TRBD2. Germline CDR1 reads ENHRY; CDR2 reads SYGVKD. The CDR3 has 11 residues. Germline trimming cut 10 bases from V and 9 bases from J; bases unmatched to any gene: 5.